This note documents a single T cell receptor (beta chain) sequence. TCRdb used MiXCR to reprocess the reads, holding one entry per CDR3 protein. This table holds 150,000 to 200,000 distinct CDR3 sequences, roughly 14% found once. The germline V and J ends were trimmed by 2 bases and 3 bases, with 11 bases remaining between them. Germline CDR1 SEHNR, CDR2 FQNEAQ (reference sequence). This CDR3 has 14 residues. The sample belongs to a study of T cell repertoires in cytomegalovirus infection. J is TRBJ2-7 and V is TRBV7-9, with a weak D call TRBD1 (6 bases). The sequenced sample consisted of PBMCs. The TCR comes from a human donor in good health (CMV status not recorded). Some clones in this sample may be carry-over from other donors' samples. The CDR3 reads CASSLSRGDYEQYF. For the CDR3, the DNA is TGTGCCAGCAGCTTAAGCAGGGGCGACTACGAGCAGTACTTC.